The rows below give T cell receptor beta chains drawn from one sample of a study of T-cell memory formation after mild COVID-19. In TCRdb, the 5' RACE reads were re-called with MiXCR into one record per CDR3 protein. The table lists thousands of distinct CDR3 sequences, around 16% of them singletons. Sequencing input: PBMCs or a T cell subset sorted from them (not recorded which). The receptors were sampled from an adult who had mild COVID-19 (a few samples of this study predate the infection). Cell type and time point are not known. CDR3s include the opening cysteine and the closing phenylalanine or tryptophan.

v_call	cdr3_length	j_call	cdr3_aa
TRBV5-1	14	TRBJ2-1	CASRSGGSYNEQFF
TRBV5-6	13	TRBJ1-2	CASSSTGVYGYTF
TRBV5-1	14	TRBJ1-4	CASSSVVRGEKLFF
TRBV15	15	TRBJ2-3	CATSEIGGPTDTQYF
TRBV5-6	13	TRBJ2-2	CASSSQFPGELFF
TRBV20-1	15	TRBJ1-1	CSARPPQTVNTEAFF
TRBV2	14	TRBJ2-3	CASLARLPTDTQYF
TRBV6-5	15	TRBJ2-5	CASSYSGLEGETQYF
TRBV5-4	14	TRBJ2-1	CASSSWTGEDRRFF
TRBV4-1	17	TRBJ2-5	CASSHRDRGRRQETQYF
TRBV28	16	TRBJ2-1	CASSVTLYRGSDEQFF
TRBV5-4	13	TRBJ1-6	CASSYRPSSPLHF
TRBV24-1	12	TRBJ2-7	CATSDLRGEQYF
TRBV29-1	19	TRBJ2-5	CSVEPMTSGGAYGQETLYF
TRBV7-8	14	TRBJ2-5	CASSLETSGRTQYF
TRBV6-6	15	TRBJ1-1	CASSYPTGMNTEAFF
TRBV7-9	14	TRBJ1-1	CASSRRRTNTEAFF
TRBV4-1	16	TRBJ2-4	CASSQDGQGAKNIQYF
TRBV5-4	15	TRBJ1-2	CASSFSFGQASGYTF
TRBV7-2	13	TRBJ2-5	CASSLMRGETQYF